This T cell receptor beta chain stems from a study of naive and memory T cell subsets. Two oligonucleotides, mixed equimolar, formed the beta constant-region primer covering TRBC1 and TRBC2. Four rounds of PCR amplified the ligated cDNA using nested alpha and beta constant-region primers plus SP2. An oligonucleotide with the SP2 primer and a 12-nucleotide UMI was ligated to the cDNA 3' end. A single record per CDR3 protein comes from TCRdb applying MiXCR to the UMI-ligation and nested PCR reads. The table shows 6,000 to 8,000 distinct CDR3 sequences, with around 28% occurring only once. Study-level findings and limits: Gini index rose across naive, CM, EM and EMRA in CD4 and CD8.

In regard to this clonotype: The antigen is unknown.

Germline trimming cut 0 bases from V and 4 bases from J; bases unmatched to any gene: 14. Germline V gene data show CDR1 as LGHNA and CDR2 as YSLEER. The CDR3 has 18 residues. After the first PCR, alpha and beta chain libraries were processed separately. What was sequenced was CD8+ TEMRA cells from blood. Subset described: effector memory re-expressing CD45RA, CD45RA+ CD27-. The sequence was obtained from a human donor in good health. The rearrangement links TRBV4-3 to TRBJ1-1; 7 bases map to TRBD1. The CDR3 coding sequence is TGCGCCAGCAGCCAAGAACAAGGCGACTTGACAGGGCTCACTGAAGCTTTCTTT. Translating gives CASSQEQGDLTGLTEAFF.